Below, 22 T cell receptor beta chains from the same sample are listed, as sequenced in a study of CD8 T cells in Susac syndrome. A quantity of roughly 0.5 to 1 ug RNA underwent reverse transcription using random hexamers. MiXCR was run by TCRdb on the immunoSEQ multiplex PCR reads, yielding one entry per CDR3 protein. Here the sample spans roughly 200,000 distinct CDR3 sequences, roughly 90% being singletons. Source material: CD4+ T cells from PBMCs. The source of these receptors is a human donor with Susac syndrome.

The V call is TRBV2, the J call TRBJ2-7, with 9 bases identical to TRBD2. Germline CDR1 reads SNHLY; CDR2 reads FYNNEI. V shed 4 bases and J 0 bases; nucleotides not matched to a gene: 4. CDR3 length: 15 amino acids. CDR3 protein: CASSGGRAPSYEQYF. CDR3 bases: TGTGCCAGCAGTGGCGGGAGGGCCCCCTCCTACGAGCAGTACTTC.

V is TRBV5-1 and J is TRBJ2-7; 9 nucleotides align to TRBD1. V lost 2 bases and J lost 5; bases outside the gene matches: 5. Germline-derived CDR1 and CDR2 are SGHRS and YFSETQ. This CDR3 region has 14 residues. CDR3 DNA: TGCGCCAGCAGCTTTACAGGGGGCGGCGACGAGCAGTACTTC. Translated: CASSFTGGGDEQYF.

This chain links TRBV7-2 with TRBJ1-4; D is uncertain. The CDR3 length is 16 residues. The ends were cut back, 5 bases at V and 0 bases at J, with 13 bases in the middle. CDR1 and CDR2 from the germline V gene are SGHTA and FQGNSA. The CDR3 coding sequence is TGTGCCAGCAGCCCTTGGGATGGACCAACTAATGAAAAACTGTTTTTT. It codes for CASSPWDGPTNEKLFF.

This rearrangement joins TRBV18 to TRBJ2-1; D is uncertain. Germline CDR1 and CDR2: KGHSH and LQKENI. Trimming stripped 3 bases from V and 4 bases from J, with 10 bases between. The CDR3 extends over 14 amino acids. CDR3 loop: CASSPVQTYNEQFF. In DNA form, the CDR3 reads TGTGCCAGCTCACCGGTACAGACTTACAATGAGCAGTTCTTC.

The V call is TRBV30, the J call TRBJ2-7; 13 bases line up with TRBD2. CDR1 is GTSNPN, CDR2 SVGIG, per germline (reference sequence). The CDR3 consists of 14 residues. CDR3 bases: TGTGCTTCCAGGACTAGCGGGGGCCGCTGGGAGCAGTACTTC. This translates into CASRTSGGRWEQYF.

The chain carries TRBV7-9 and TRBJ1-5, with no clear D. The CDR3 totals 13 residues. V dropped 1 base and J dropped 5 bases, with 6 bases sitting between them. The germline gives CDR1 SEHNR, CDR2 FQNEAQ (reference sequence). Written as DNA, the CDR3 is TGTGCCAGCAGCTTAGAAGGAGATCAGCCCCAGCATTTT. Amino acid sequence: CASSLEGDQPQHF.

The chain links TRBV15 to TRBJ1-2; tentatively, D is TRBD1 (5 bases). Germline V gene sequence: CDR1 LNHNV, CDR2 YYDKDF (reference sequence). V lost 0 bases, J lost 4 bases, and 12 bases lay in between. The CDR3 extends over 15 amino acids. DNA of the CDR3: TGTGCCACCAGCAGAGATCAGGGAGGACCCTATGGCTACACCTTC. Protein sequence: CATSRDQGGPYGYTF.

The chain links TRBV2 to TRBJ1-5; D is undetermined. Germline V gene sequence: CDR1 SNHLY, CDR2 FYNNEI. Trimming cost V 4 bases and J 7 bases, with 5 bases left between them. The CDR3 runs to 11 residues. CDR3 nucleotide sequence: TGTGCCAGCAGTGCGGGCCAGCCCCAGCATTTT. The encoded protein is CASSAGQPQHF.

The chain combines TRBV10-3 with TRBJ1-1, with D possibly being TRBD1 (6 bases). Germline CDR1 is ENHRY and CDR2 is SYGVKD. CDR3 length equals 16 residues. V lost 4 bases and J lost 1, with 16 bases in between. CDR3 sequence (DNA): TGTGCCATCAGTGGGCCTCCTCTGACAGGGAACACTGAAGCTTTCTTT. The encoded protein is CAISGPPLTGNTEAFF.

The chain carries TRBV6-1 and TRBJ2-7; 9 bases agree with TRBD1. The CDR3 length is 15 residues. V trimming: 6 bases; J trimming: 1 base; junction bases outside the gene matches: 7. The V gene's germline CDR1 is MNHNS and CDR2 SASEGT. CDR3 DNA: TGTGCCAGCAGAGAGGGGACAGGGAGTTCCTACGAGCAGTACTTC. Amino acids: CASREGTGSSYEQYF.

The chain has TRBV7-2 and TRBJ1-1; D gene ambiguous. The V gene lost 5 bases and the J gene lost 4 bases, with 17 bases spanning the gap. The germline gives CDR1 SGHTA, CDR2 FQGNSA. The CDR3 loop spans 15 amino acids. The CDR3 here is CASSPLGGVGTEAFF. In nucleotides, the CDR3 is TGTGCCAGCAGCCCCCTTGGTGGGGTAGGCACTGAAGCTTTCTTT.

V gene TRBV6-1 combines with J gene TRBJ1-6, with TRBD1 matching 7 bases. CDR1 MNHNS and CDR2 SASEGT come from the germline V gene. This CDR3 is 14 amino acids long. V lost 7 bases, J lost 10 bases, and 10 bases stayed unmatched. CDR3 DNA: TGTGCCAGCACCCCAAGGGCAGGGGGGTCACCCCTCCACTTT. This encodes CASTPRAGGSPLHF.

The chain carries TRBV20-1 and TRBJ2-1; D is perhaps TRBD1 (6 bases). V lost 7 bases, J lost 4 bases, and 14 bases lay in between. Germline V lookup: CDR1 DFQATT, CDR2 SNEGSKA (reference sequence). This CDR3 region has 13 residues. In nucleotides, the CDR3 is TGCAGTGTCATCAGGGGTTGGTACAATGAGCAGTTCTTC. Amino acids: CSVIRGWYNEQFF.

The V and J genes are TRBV6-1 and TRBJ1-6, with a tentative D call TRBD1 (6 bases). CDR1 and CDR2 from the germline V gene are MNHNS and SASEGT. V dropped 1 base and J dropped 5 bases, with 9 bases sitting between them. The CDR3 length is 15 residues. This CDR3 reads CASSEGTENNSPLHF. The CDR3 region has the DNA TGTGCCAGCAGTGAAGGGACAGAAAATAATTCACCCCTCCACTTT.

The chain joins TRBV12-5 to TRBJ1-5; D perhaps matches TRBD1 (5 bases). This CDR3 has 16 residues. V lost 5 bases and J lost 2, with 16 bases in between. Germline loops: CDR1 LGHNT, CDR2 FRNRAP. The CDR3 loop reads CASGTQGVSGNQPQHF. CDR3 DNA sequence: TGTGCTAGTGGTACTCAGGGAGTGAGCGGCAATCAGCCCCAGCATTTT.

V is TRBV30 and J is TRBJ1-2; the D is unclear. The CDR3 is made up of 16 amino acids. The V gene lost 3 bases and the J gene lost 3 bases, with 20 bases spanning the gap. Looked up from germline, CDR1 is GTSNPN and CDR2 is SVGIG (reference sequence). CDR3 amino acids: CAWRPRAPLLHYGYTF. CDR3 bases: TGTGCCTGGAGACCGCGGGCACCACTTTTGCACTATGGCTACACCTTC.

The chain combines TRBV18 with TRBJ2-1; tentative D call: TRBD2 (6 bases). The ends were cut back, 0 bases at V and 5 bases at J, with 11 bases in the middle. The CDR3 length is 15 residues. Looked up from germline, CDR1 is KGHSH and CDR2 is LQKENI. The CDR3 coding sequence is TGTGCCAGCTCACCACCGTGGGGGGTTAACAATGAGCAGTTCTTC. Translated: CASSPPWGVNNEQFF.

The chain uses TRBV6-6 and TRBJ2-7; 9 bases match TRBD1. After removal of 7 bases from V and 9 bases from J, the junction contained 13 bases not matched to a gene. The germline gives CDR1 MNHNY, CDR2 SVGAGI (reference sequence). The CDR3 spans 14 residues. The CDR3 sequence: CASIPGQGISGQYF. CDR3 nucleotide sequence: TGTGCCAGCATTCCGGGACAGGGAATCAGCGGGCAGTACTTC.

The rearrangement links TRBV3-1 to TRBJ2-3; 8 bases align to TRBD2. Germline V gene sequence: CDR1 LGHDT, CDR2 YNNKEL (reference sequence). This CDR3 has 18 residues. After removal of 1 base from V and 1 base from J, the junction contained 10 bases not matched to a gene. The CDR3 sequence is CASSQGFSGSGGTDTQYF. The CDR3 nucleotides are TGTGCCAGCAGCCAAGGTTTCTCCGGTAGCGGGGGCACAGATACGCAGTATTTT.

The chain recombines TRBV24-1 with TRBJ2-2, with TRBD1 matching over 8 bases. The length of the CDR3 is 16 residues. Germline-derived CDR1 and CDR2 are KGHDR and SFDVKD. Trimming took 5 bases from V and 6 from J; bases not matched to a gene: 10. The CDR3 sequence: CATSGRQGIVSGELFF. Here the CDR3 DNA reads TGTGCCACCAGTGGAAGACAGGGGATCGTTTCCGGGGAGCTGTTTTTT.

The chain employs TRBV27 and TRBJ2-7; D assignment may be TRBD1 or TRBD2 (5 bases each). The germline V and J ends were trimmed by 6 bases and 4 bases, with 22 bases remaining between them. This CDR3 has 16 amino acids. Germline lookup yields CDR1 MNHEY and CDR2 SMNVEV (reference sequence). The CDR3 spells CASSQGPLRLKYEQYF. In DNA, the CDR3 is TGTGCCAGCAGCCAGGGACCGCTTCGGTTAAAATACGAGCAGTACTTC.

Notes on this clonotype: The conserved final phenylalanine or tryptophan is absent from the CDR3, which likely points to a read error. The chain has TRBV19 and TRBJ2-7; possibly TRBD1 for D (6 bases). V lost 5 bases and J lost 2, with 7 bases in between. The CDR3 runs 12 residues. From germline, CDR1 is LNHDA and CDR2 SQIVND (reference sequence). In DNA form, the CDR3 reads TGTGCCAGTAGTCAGGGGACCTACGAGCAGTACCTC. Protein: CASSQGTYEQYL.